The entry below describes one T cell receptor (beta chain). Antigen unknown. Time point given: week 47, end of study. Each dose of the vaccine consisted of 300 ug of mutant IDH1 20-mer peptide, with topical imiquimod. All eight of the vaccinations patients received fell in weeks 1, 3, 5, 7, 11, 15, 19 and 23. Germline CDR1 is SGHVS and CDR2 is FQNEAQ. This CDR3 has 14 amino acids. Trimming cost V 0 bases and J 1 base, with 5 bases left between them. The protocol was immunoSEQ multiplex PCR, while the TCRdb copy is restricted to in-frame clones and leaves out a portion. The sample contains 77,000 or so clones, roughly 77% of which appear only once. These data belong to a study of a mutant IDH1 vaccine in newly diagnosed glioma. Study-wide background: Either 4-6 weeks after radiotherapy alone or alongside temozolomide, vaccination was begun. Treated patients, averaging about 40 years, were around 62% male and about 38% female.

Study-wide points: A vaccine-induced immune response developed in about 93% of the patients.

The chain couples TRBV7-8 to TRBJ2-3; D may be TRBD1 or TRBD2 (5 bases each). This clonotype was obtained from a middle-aged man with glioma. The sequencing used PBMCs, collected from a glioma patient whose treatment included an IDH1 peptide vaccine. The CDR3 sequence is CASSLAGGTDTQYF. In nucleotides, the CDR3 is TGTGCCAGCAGCTTAGCGGGGGGCACAGATACGCAGTATTTT. Full variable domain (remainder filled in from reference TRBV7-8 and TRBJ2-3): GAGVSQSPRYKVAKRGQDVALRCDPISGHVSLFWYQQALGQGPEFLTYFQNEAQLDKSGLPSDRFFAERPEGSVSTLKIQRTQQEDSAVYLCASSLAGGTDTQYFGPGTRLTVL.